This T cell receptor beta chain was captured in a study of blood T cell repertoires in COVID-19. Whole-study context: Samples representing acute and convalescent COVID-19 were sourced from the United States, Italy and Spain. T cells, B-cell-depleted T cells, or PBMCs supplied cDNA or gDNA.

Authors' data handling: Scientists estimated how many nucleated cells there were by amplifying reference gene primers. Profiled with immunoSEQ multiplex PCR; TCRdb holds only in-frame clones, not every one. V and J calls and clone size are copied from that table; D and trimming were computed from the DNA. The repertoire holds roughly 62,000 clones, with 87% as singletons. This CDR3 comprises 14 residues. The V segment lost 0 bases and the J segment 5 bases; nucleotides outside the gene matches: 2. The V gene's germline CDR1 is ENHRY and CDR2 SYGVKD. Sequenced sample: peripheral blood. This receptor was identified in a human donor with acute or convalescent COVID-19. The donor label of this sample is uncertain. The gene calls are TRBV10-3 and TRBJ2-3, with 7 bases lining up with TRBD2. This chain's CDR3 is CAISESVAGDTQYF. CDR3 in DNA: TGTGCCATCAGTGAGTCAGTAGCGGGAGATACGCAGTATTTT.